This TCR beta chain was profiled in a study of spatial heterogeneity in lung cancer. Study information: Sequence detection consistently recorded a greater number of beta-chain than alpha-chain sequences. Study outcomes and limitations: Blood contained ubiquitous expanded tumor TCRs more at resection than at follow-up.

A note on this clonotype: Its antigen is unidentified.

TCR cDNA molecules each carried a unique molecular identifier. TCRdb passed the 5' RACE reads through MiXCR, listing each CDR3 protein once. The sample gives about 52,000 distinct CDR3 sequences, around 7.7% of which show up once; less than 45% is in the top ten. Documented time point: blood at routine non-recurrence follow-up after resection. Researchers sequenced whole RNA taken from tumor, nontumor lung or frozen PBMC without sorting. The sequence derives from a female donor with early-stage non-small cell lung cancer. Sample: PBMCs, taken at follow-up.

The CDR3 DNA is TGTGCCAGCAGCGTCAGGGACAGGGTGTACGAGCAGTACTTC. Its translation is CASSVRDRVYEQYF. V gene TRBV7-8 combines with J gene TRBJ2-7; 9 bases agree with TRBD1. Trimming cost V 5 bases and J 4 bases; bases outside gene matches: 6. Germline loops: CDR1 SGHVS, CDR2 FQNEAQ. CDR3 length: 14 amino acids.